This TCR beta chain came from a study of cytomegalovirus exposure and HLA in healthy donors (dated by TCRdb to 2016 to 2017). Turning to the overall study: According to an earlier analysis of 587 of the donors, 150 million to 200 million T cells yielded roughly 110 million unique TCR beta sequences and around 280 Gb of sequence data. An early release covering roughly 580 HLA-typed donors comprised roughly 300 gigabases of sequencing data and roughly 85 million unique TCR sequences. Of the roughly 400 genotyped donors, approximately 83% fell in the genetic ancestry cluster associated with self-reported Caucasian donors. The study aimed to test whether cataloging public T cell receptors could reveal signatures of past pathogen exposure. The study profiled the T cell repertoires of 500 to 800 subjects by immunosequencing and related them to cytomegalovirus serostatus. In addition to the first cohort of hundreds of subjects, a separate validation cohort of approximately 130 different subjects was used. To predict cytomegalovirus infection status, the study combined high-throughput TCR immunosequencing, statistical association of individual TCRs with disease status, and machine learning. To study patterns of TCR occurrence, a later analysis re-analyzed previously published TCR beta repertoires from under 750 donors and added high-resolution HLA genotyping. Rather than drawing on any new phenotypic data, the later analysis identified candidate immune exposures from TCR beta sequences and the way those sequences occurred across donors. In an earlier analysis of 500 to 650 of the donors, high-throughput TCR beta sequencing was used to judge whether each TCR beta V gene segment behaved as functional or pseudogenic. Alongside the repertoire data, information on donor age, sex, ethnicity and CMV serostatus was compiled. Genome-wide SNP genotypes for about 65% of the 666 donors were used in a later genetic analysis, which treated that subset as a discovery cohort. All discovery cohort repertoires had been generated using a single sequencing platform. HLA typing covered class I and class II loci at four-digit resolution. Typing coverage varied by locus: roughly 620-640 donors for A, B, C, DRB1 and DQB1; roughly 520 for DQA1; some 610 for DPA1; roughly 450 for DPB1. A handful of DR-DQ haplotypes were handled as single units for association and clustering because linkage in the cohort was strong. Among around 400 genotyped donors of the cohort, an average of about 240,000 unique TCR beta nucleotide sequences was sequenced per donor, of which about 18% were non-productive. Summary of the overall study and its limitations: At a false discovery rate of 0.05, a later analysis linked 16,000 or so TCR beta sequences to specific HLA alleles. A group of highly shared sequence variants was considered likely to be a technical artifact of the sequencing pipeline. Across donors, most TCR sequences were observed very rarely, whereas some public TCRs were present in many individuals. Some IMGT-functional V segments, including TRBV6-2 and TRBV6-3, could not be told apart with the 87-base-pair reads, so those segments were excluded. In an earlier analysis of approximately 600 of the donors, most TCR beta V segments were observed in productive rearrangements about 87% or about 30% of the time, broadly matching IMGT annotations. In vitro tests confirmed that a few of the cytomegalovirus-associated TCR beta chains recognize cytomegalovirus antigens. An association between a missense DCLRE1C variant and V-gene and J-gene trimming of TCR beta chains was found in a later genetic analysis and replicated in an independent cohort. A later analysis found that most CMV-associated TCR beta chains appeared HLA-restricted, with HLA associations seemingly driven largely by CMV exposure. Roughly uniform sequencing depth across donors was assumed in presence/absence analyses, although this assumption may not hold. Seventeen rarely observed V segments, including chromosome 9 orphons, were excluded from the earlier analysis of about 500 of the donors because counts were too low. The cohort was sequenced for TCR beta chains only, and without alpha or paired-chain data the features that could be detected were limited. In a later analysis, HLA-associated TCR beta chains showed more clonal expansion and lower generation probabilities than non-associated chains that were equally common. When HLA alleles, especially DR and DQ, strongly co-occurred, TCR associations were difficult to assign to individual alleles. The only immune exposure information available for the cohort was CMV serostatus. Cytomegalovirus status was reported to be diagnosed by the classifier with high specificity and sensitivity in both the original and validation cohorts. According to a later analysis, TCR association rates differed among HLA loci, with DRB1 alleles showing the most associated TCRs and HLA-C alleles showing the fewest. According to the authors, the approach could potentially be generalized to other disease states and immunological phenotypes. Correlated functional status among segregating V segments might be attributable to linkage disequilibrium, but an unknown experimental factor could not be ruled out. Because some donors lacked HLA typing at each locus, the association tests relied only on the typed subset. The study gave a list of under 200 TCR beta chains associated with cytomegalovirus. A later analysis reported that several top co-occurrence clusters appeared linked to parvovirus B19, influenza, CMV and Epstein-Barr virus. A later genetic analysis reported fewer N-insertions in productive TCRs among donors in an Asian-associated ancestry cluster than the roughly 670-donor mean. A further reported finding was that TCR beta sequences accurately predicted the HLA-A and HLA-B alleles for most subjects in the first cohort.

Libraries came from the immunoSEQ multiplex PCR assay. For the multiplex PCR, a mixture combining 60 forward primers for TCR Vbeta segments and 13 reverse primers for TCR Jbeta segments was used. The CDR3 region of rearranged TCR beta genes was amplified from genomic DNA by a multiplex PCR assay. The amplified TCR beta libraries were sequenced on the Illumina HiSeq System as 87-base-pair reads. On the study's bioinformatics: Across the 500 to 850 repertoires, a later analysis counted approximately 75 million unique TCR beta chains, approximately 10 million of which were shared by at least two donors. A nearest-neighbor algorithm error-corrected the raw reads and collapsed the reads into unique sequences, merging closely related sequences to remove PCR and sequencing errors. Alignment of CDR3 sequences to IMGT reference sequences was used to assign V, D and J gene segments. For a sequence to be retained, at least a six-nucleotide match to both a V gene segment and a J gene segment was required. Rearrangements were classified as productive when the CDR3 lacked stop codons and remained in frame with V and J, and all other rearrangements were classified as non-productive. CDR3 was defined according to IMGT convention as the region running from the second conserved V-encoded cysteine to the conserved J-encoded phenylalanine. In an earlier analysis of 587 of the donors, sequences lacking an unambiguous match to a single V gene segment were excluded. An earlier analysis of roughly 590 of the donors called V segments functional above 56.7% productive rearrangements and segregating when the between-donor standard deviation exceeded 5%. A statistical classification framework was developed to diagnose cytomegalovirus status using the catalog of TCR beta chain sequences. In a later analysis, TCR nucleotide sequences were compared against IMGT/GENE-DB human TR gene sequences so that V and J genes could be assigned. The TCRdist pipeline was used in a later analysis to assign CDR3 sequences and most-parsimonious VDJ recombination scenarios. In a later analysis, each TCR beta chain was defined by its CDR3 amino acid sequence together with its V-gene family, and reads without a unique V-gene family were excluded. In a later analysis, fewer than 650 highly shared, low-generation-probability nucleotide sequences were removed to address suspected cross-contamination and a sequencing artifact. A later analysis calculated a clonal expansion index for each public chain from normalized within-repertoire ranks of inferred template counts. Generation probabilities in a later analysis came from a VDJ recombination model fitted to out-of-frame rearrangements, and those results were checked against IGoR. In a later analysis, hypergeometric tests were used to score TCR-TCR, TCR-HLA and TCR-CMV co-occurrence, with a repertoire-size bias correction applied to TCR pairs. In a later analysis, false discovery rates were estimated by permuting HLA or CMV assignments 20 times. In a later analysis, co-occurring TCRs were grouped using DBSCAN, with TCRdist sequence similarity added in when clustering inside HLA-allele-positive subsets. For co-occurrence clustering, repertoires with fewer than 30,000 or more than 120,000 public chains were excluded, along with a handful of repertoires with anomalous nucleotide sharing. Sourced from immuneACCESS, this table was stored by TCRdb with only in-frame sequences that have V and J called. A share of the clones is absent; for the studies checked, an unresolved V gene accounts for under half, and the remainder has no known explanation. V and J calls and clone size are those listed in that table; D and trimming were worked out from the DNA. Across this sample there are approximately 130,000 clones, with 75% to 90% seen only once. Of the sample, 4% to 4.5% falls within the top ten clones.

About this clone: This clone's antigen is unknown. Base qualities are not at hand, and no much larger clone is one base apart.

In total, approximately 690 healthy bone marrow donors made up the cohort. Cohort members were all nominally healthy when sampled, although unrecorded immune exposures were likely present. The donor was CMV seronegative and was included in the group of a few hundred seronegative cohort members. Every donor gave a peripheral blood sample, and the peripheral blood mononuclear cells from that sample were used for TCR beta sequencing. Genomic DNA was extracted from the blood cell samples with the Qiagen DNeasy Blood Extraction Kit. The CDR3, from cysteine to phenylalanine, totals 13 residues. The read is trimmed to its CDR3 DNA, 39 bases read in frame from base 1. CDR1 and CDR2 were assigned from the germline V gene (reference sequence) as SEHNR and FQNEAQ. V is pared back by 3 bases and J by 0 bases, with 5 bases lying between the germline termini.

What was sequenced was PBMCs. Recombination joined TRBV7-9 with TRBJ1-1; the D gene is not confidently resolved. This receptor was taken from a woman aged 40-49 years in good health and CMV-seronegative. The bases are TGTGCCAGCAGCTTGCGAATGAACACTGAAGCTTTCTTT. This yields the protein CASSLRMNTEAFF.